The next 32 T cell receptor beta chains were all read from a single sample in a study of blood T cell repertoires in COVID-19 (dated by TCRdb to 2019 to 2021). Library construction relied on the immunoSEQ multiplex PCR assay. TCRdb obtained this table from immuneACCESS and retained in-frame rearrangements with V and J assigned. These tables miss some clones; where compared with another copy, unresolved V genes account for less than half of the shortfall, and the remainder is unexplained. Counted in this sample were around 100,000 clones; 69% of them appeared once. The ten largest make up about 5.9% of the sample. Sequencing was done on a sample of peripheral blood. The receptors shown here come from a man older than 75 with acute or convalescent COVID-19.

V usage is TRBV3-1 (or the pseudogene TRBV3-2) and J usage is TRBJ1-3, with D unresolved. The CDR3 length is 17 residues. Trimming pared 4 bases from V and 0 bases from J, leaving 16 bases between. From germline, CDR1 is LGHDT and CDR2 YNNKEL (reference sequence). The CDR3: CASSPNSGRNSGNTIYF. The CDR3 DNA reads as TGTGCCAGCAGCCCCAACTCCGGGAGGAACTCTGGAAACACCATATATTTT.

This clone was counted between two and nine times. The rearrangement links TRBV5-4 to TRBJ2-7, with 8 bases aligning to TRBD1. This CDR3 is built from 14 residues. The junction had 14 bases not matched to a gene; V was cut back by 8 bases and J by 7 bases. Germline V CDR1 and CDR2: SGHNT, YYREEE (reference sequence). The DNA of the CDR3 is TGTGCCAGTACGAAGGACAGGGTACTCGGGGAGCAGTACTTC. Protein product: CASTKDRVLGEQYF.

The chain recombines TRBV19 with TRBJ2-2, with TRBD2 matching 8 bases. Germline-derived CDR1 and CDR2 are LNHDA and SQIVND (reference sequence). The CDR3 has 20 residues. The V gene end was trimmed by 10 bases and the J gene end by 0 bases; junction bases not matched to a gene: 22. The CDR3 here is CATHSRRAAGGWSNTGELFF. CDR3 in DNA: TGTGCCACCCATTCCCGCAGGGCGGCGGGAGGATGGTCGAACACCGGGGAGCTGTTTTTT. The full variable domain, with the rest looked up from reference TRBV19 and TRBJ2-2, is DGGITQSPKYLFRKEGQNVTLSCEQNLNHDAMYWYRQDPGQGLRLIYYSQIVNDFQKGDIAEGYSVSREKKESFPLTVTSAQKNPTAFYLCATHSRRAAGGWSNTGELFFGEGSRLTVL.

V and J are TRBV6-4 and TRBJ2-2; maybe TRBD2 (7 bases). The CDR3 is made up of 16 amino acids. The germline CDR1 and CDR2 sequences are MRHNA and SNTAGT. Trimming cost V 1 base and J 0 bases, with 9 bases left between them. CDR3: CASSDFGGPNTGELFF. In nucleotides, the CDR3 is TGTGCCAGCAGTGACTTCGGGGGGCCGAACACCGGGGAGCTGTTTTTT.

This chain connects TRBV28 to TRBJ1-5, with D perhaps matching TRBD1 (6 bases). This CDR3 is built from 12 residues. Germline assignment: CDR1 MDHEN and CDR2 SYDVKM. V lost 5 bases, J lost 6 bases, and 8 bases lay in between. The CDR3 here is CASSPGVQPQHF. Written as DNA, the CDR3 is TGTGCCAGCAGTCCAGGGGTTCAGCCCCAGCATTTT.

The chain joins TRBV19 to TRBJ2-2; possibly TRBD2 for D (6 bases). Trimming pared 6 bases from V and 5 bases from J, leaving 16 bases between. Germline V gene sequence: CDR1 LNHDA, CDR2 SQIVND (reference sequence). CDR3 length: 15 amino acids. DNA of the CDR3: TGTGCCAGTAGGAGACTAGACGGCCGAACCGGGGAGCTGTTTTTT. Translated, it gives CASRRLDGRTGELFF.

In its sample, this clone was seen once. The gene calls are TRBV29-1 and TRBJ2-3, with D possibly matching TRBD1 (6 bases). V lost 3 bases and J lost 3, with 7 bases in between. Germline loops: CDR1 SQVTM, CDR2 ANQGSEA. The CDR3 spans 12 residues. The CDR3 nucleotides read TGCAGCGTTGACAGGGGAACAGATACGCAGTATTTT. Translation gives CSVDRGTDTQYF.

This clone was picked up a small number of times. This chain connects TRBV4-2 to TRBJ2-5; the match to TRBD1 covers 10 bases. The CDR3 runs 14 residues. The germline CDR1 and CDR2 sequences are LGHNA and YNFKEQ. After removal of 4 bases from V and 4 bases from J, the junction contained 3 bases not matched to a gene. The CDR3 DNA reads TGTGCCAGCAGCCCCGGGACAGGGGTAGAGACCCAGTACTTC. Translating gives CASSPGTGVETQYF.

This chain uses TRBV23-1 with TRBJ2-1; the D gene is possibly TRBD2 (5 bases). TRBV23-1 is classed as an ORF, of uncertain function. V was cut by 4 bases and J by 1 base, with 14 bases left in between. The CDR3 is made up of 16 amino acids. Written as DNA, the CDR3 is TGCGCCAGCAGTCCACCGACGGGGTCTTCCTACAATGAGCAGTTCTTC. Its protein is CASSPPTGSSYNEQFF.

The genes are TRBV9 and TRBJ1-5, with D possibly being TRBD1 (5 bases). The ends were cut back, 1 base at V and 4 bases at J, with 15 bases in the middle. The CDR3 is 16 amino acids. The germline gives CDR1 SGDLS, CDR2 YYNGEE. The CDR3 region has the DNA TGTGCCAGCAGCGTAACCCAGGGCGCGGAAAATCAGCCCCAGCATTTT. Its protein product is CASSVTQGAENQPQHF.

This clone was seen a few times. The V call is TRBV24-1, the J call TRBJ2-3, with TRBD1 matching 9 bases. The CDR3 runs 16 residues. Germline CDR1 reads KGHDR; CDR2 reads SFDVKD. Germline trimming cut 6 bases from V and 3 bases from J; bases unmatched to any gene: 9. The CDR3 DNA is TGTGCCACCAGTACCTCCGGGACAGGGATGACAGATACGCAGTATTTT. As protein: CATSTSGTGMTDTQYF.

The genes are TRBV18 and TRBJ1-1; TRBD1 aligns across 10 bases. Germline V gene data show CDR1 as KGHSH and CDR2 as LQKENI. CDR3 length: 14 amino acids. V lost 2 bases, J lost 4 bases, and 1 base stayed unmatched. As DNA, the CDR3 is TGTGCCAGCTCACCAAGGACAGGGGGCACTGAAGCTTTCTTT. Its translation: CASSPRTGGTEAFF. Complete variable domain (other parts from reference TRBV18 and TRBJ1-1): NAGVMQNPRHLVRRRGQEARLRCSPMKGHSHVYWYRQLPEEGLKFMVYLQKENIIDESGMPKERFSAEFPKEGPSILRIQQVVRGDSAAYFCASSPRTGGTEAFFGQGTRLTVV.

This chain joins TRBV6-5 and TRBJ1-6, with TRBD1 identical over 8 bases. This CDR3 has 13 amino acids. The V segment lost 11 bases and the J segment 10 bases; nucleotides outside the gene matches: 10. Germline loops: CDR1 MNHEY, CDR2 SVGAGI. The CDR3 DNA reads as TGTGCCGTGGGACAGGCCCCTGGCTCACCCCTCCACTTT. Translated: CAVGQAPGSPLHF.

The gene calls are TRBV6-5 and TRBJ1-5; possible D gene TRBD1, 5 bases. CDR1 is MNHEY and CDR2 is SVGAGI in the germline V gene. This CDR3 is 15 amino acids long. V was trimmed by 6 bases and J by 2 bases, leaving 14 bases between them. The CDR3 here is CASRLLTGGNQPQHF. CDR3 sequence (DNA): TGTGCCAGCAGACTCCTCACGGGGGGCAATCAGCCCCAGCATTTT.

This clone has just a few counts. This rearrangement joins TRBV29-1 to TRBJ2-5; TRBD1 is a possible D gene (5 bases). The CDR3 length is 14 residues. Looked up from germline, CDR1 is SQVTM and CDR2 is ANQGSEA. V was clipped by 3 bases and J by 4 bases, with 15 bases between them. The CDR3: CSVEGQGWGETQYF. In nucleotides, the CDR3 is TGCAGCGTTGAGGGGCAGGGCTGGGGAGAGACCCAGTACTTC. Supplemented by reference TRBV29-1 and TRBJ2-5, the full variable domain reads SAVISQKPSRDICQRGTSLTIQCQVDSQVTMMFWYRQQPGQSLTLIATANQGSEATYESGFVIDKFPISRPNLTFSTLTVSNMSPEDSSIYLCSVEGQGWGETQYFGPGTRLLVL.

The chain combines TRBV3-1 (or the pseudogene TRBV3-2) with TRBJ2-1, with D possibly matching TRBD2 (6 bases). Germline lookup yields CDR1 LGHDT and CDR2 YNNKEL (reference sequence). The CDR3 length is 10 residues. V lost 7 bases, J lost 8 bases, and 6 bases lay in between. The DNA of the CDR3 is TGTGCCAGCACGGGGGATGAGCAGTTCTTC. Protein product: CASTGDEQFF.

This chain joins TRBV11-3 and TRBJ2-7; 7 bases align to TRBD1. The germline V gene has CDR1 SGHNT and CDR2 YENEEA. V was pared by 0 bases and J by 1 base, with 9 bases of the junction left unmatched. The CDR3 totals 17 residues. Here the CDR3 reads CASSLDPRGQPSYEQYF. As DNA, the CDR3 is TGTGCCAGCAGCTTAGACCCAAGGGGACAGCCGTCCTACGAGCAGTACTTC. Full variable domain (remainder filled in from reference TRBV11-3 and TRBJ2-7): EAGVVQSPRYKIIEKKQPVAFWCNPISGHNTLYWYLQNLGQGPELLIRYENEEAVDDSQLPKDRFSAERLKGVDSTLKIQPAELGDSAVYLCASSLDPRGQPSYEQYFGPGTRLTVT.

With respect to this clone: It is likely a read error: a sequence one base away is far more abundant. The same CDR3 also results from other DNA sequences found in this sample. J is TRBJ1-6 and V is TRBV24-1, with D unclear. Germline lookup yields CDR1 KGHDR and CDR2 SFDVKD. The CDR3 loop spans 14 amino acids. Trimming removed 5 bases at V and 0 bases at J, with 4 bases between. Here the CDR3 DNA reads TGTGCCACCAGTGCGGGCTCCTATAATTCACCCCTCCACTTT. Translation: CATSAGSYNSPLHF.

The chain couples TRBV15 to TRBJ2-7, with 9 bases matching TRBD1. The germline gives CDR1 LNHNV, CDR2 YYDKDF (reference sequence). CDR3 length: 16 amino acids. The V segment lost 0 bases and the J segment 5 bases; nucleotides outside the gene matches: 8. CDR3 region: CATSREKGTGSDEQYF. Written as DNA, the CDR3 is TGTGCCACCAGCAGAGAGAAGGGGACAGGGAGCGACGAGCAGTACTTC.

In the case of this clone: Other nucleotide sequences from this sample produce the same CDR3. This chain links TRBV28 with TRBJ1-1; 10 bases agree with TRBD1. V shed 3 bases and J 5 bases; nucleotides not matched to a gene: 3. The germline gives CDR1 MDHEN, CDR2 SYDVKM. There are 14 residues in the CDR3. The CDR3 region has the DNA TGTGCCAGCAGTTTGGGACAGGGGAGGACTGAAGCTTTCTTT. Its protein product is CASSLGQGRTEAFF.

This chain uses TRBV2 with TRBJ2-7, with 9 bases that match TRBD1. CDR1 and CDR2 (germline): SNHLY, FYNNEI. The CDR3 totals 15 residues. With V trimmed by 6 bases and J by 1 base, 7 bases remained unmatched. The CDR3 is CASRKDRGGSYEQYF. CDR3 in DNA: TGTGCCAGCAGGAAGGACAGGGGAGGGTCCTACGAGCAGTACTTC.

The chain employs TRBV28 and TRBJ1-6; D remains unclear. The CDR3 has 12 residues. Germline loops: CDR1 MDHEN, CDR2 SYDVKM. Trimming took off 6 bases at V and 8 bases at J, with 8 bases between the two ends. DNA for the CDR3: TGTGCCAGCAGACCCCCAGATTCACCCCTCCACTTT. Its protein product is CASRPPDSPLHF.

The table lists this clone with a few counts. The chain couples TRBV7-9 to TRBJ1-4; 8 nucleotides line up with TRBD1. CDR3 size: 15 residues. J gave up 7 bases and V 5 bases, and 9 bases lay outside the gene matches. From germline, CDR1 is SEHNR and CDR2 FQNEAQ (reference sequence). Here the CDR3 reads CASSSTGGLSEKLFF. CDR3 DNA sequence: TGTGCCAGCAGCAGCACAGGGGGGTTGTCTGAAAAACTGTTTTTT. Based on the CDR3 plus reference TRBV7-9 and TRBJ1-4, the full variable domain is DTGVSQNPRHKITKRGQNVTFRCDPISEHNRLYWYRQTLGQGPEFLTYFQNEAQLEKSRLLSDRFSAERPKGSFSTLEIQRTEQGDSAMYLCASSSTGGLSEKLFFGSGTQLSVL.

This clone has only a few counts. The chain combines TRBV2 with TRBJ2-7; the D gene is possibly TRBD1 (6 bases). This CDR3 has 15 residues. The germline CDR1 and CDR2 sequences are SNHLY and FYNNEI. Trimming left V 1 base short and J 1 base short, with 11 bases between. CDR3 sequence: CASSEETGDSYEQYF. The CDR3 DNA follows: TGTGCCAGCAGTGAAGAGACAGGAGATTCCTACGAGCAGTACTTC.

In this sample, this clone turned up a few times. This chain joins TRBV7-8 and TRBJ2-7; the match to TRBD2 covers 8 bases. Germline CDR1 SGHVS, CDR2 FQNEAQ. V shed 5 bases, J shed 4 bases, and the junction held 7 bases outside the gene matches. The CDR3 totals 14 residues. In DNA form, the CDR3 reads TGTGCCAGCAGCCCTCGGACTAGCCCATACGAGCAGTACTTC. Protein: CASSPRTSPYEQYF. Full variable domain (missing parts from reference TRBV7-8 and TRBJ2-7): GAGVSQSPRYKVAKRGQDVALRCDPISGHVSLFWYQQALGQGPEFLTYFQNEAQLDKSGLPSDRFFAERPEGSVSTLKIQRTQQEDSAVYLCASSPRTSPYEQYFGPGTRLTVT.

This chain connects TRBV9 to TRBJ1-4, with D perhaps matching TRBD1 (6 bases). The germline V gene encodes CDR1 SGDLS and CDR2 YYNGEE. The CDR3 covers 15 residues. The V end lost 3 bases, the J end lost 7 bases, and 16 bases lay between the germline ends. CDR3 sequence: CASSARGAGGEKLFF. The CDR3 DNA reads TGTGCCAGCAGCGCCAGGGGCGCGGGGGGTGAAAAACTGTTTTTT. The full variable domain, with the rest looked up from reference TRBV9 and TRBJ1-4, is DSGVTQTPKHLITATGQRVTLRCSPRSGDLSVYWYQQSLDQGLQFLIQYYNGEERAKGNILERFSAQQFPDLHSELNLSSLELGDSALYFCASSARGAGGEKLFFGSGTQLSVL.

This chain uses TRBV5-6 with TRBJ2-1; D gene uncertain. The germline CDR1 and CDR2 sequences are SGHDT and YYEEEE. V was pared by 0 bases and J by 9 bases, with 13 bases between. This CDR3 has 14 residues. This CDR3 is CASSLGRFNSEQFF. DNA for the CDR3: TGTGCCAGCAGCTTGGGTCGCTTTAACAGTGAGCAGTTCTTC.

This rearrangement joins TRBV6-2 or TRBV6-3 to TRBJ2-3; 9 nucleotides match TRBD2. Losses at the gene ends were 2 bases for V and 3 bases for J; bases not matched to a gene: 6. CDR1 and CDR2 from the germline V gene are MNHEY and SVGEGT. CDR3 length: 16 amino acids. As DNA, the CDR3 is TGTGCCAGCAGTTACGATGGCGGGAGGGCAACAGATACGCAGTATTTT. As protein: CASSYDGGRATDTQYF.

This rearrangement joins TRBV5-1 to TRBJ2-1, with 14 bases identical to TRBD2. J was trimmed by 14 bases and V by 2 bases; bases with no gene match: 6. The CDR3 has 14 residues. The germline V gene has CDR1 SGHRS and CDR2 YFSETQ. The CDR3 spells CASSLRLAGGPKFF. CDR3 in DNA: TGCGCCAGCAGCTTAAGACTAGCGGGAGGGCCTAAGTTCTTC.

V gene TRBV28 combines with J gene TRBJ1-5; 7 positions agree with TRBD1. V lost 6 bases, J lost 1 base, and 6 bases stayed unmatched. This CDR3 region has 15 residues. Germline V gene sequence: CDR1 MDHEN, CDR2 SYDVKM. CDR3 protein: CASRTPTGSNQPQHF. The CDR3 DNA is TGTGCCAGCAGGACTCCGACAGGGAGCAATCAGCCCCAGCATTTT.

The gene calls are TRBV9 and TRBJ2-7; 15 bases are shared with TRBD2. CDR3 length equals 17 residues. Germline assignment: CDR1 SGDLS and CDR2 YYNGEE. The junction had 5 bases not matched to a gene; V was cut back by 4 bases and J by 0 bases. DNA for the CDR3: TGTGCCAGCAGCCAAGGACTAGCGGGAGGGTTCTCCTACGAGCAGTACTTC. It encodes CASSQGLAGGFSYEQYF.

The chain carries TRBV27 and TRBJ1-1; D may be TRBD1 (5 bases). CDR1 MNHEY and CDR2 SMNVEV come from the germline V gene (reference sequence). V was clipped by 3 bases and J by 1 base, with 15 bases between them. The CDR3 sequence is 16 residues long. The CDR3 spells CASSFVHPGQNTEAFF. The CDR3, as DNA: TGTGCCAGCAGTTTCGTCCACCCCGGACAGAACACTGAAGCTTTCTTT.